This T cell receptor beta chain was sequenced in a study of cytomegalovirus exposure and HLA in healthy donors. This CDR3 region has 14 residues. V was clipped by 3 bases and J by 0 bases, with 10 bases between them. Germline loops: CDR1 SGHRS, CDR2 YFSETQ. Both 60 Vbeta primers and 13 Jbeta primers went into the PCR. Method: immunoSEQ multiplex PCR; TCRdb's copy keeps in-frame clones and lacks some. Altogether some 120,000 clones are present, around 82% being singletons, with the ten largest covering around 1.2%. This chain joins TRBV5-1 and TRBJ2-7, with D possibly TRBD1 on 7 matching bases. This clonotype was sampled from a man aged 50 or older in good health and CMV-seronegative. Sequenced material: PBMCs. Here the CDR3 DNA reads TGCGCCAGCAGCTGGAGGGGGCCCTCCTACGAGCAGTACTTC. This sequence encodes CASSWRGPSYEQYF.